The 28 T cell receptor beta chains reported below all come from one sample, sequenced in a study of Graves' ophthalmopathy and Graves' hyperthyroidism. Amplification of TCR beta CDR3 regions used RNA transcripts. First-round RT-PCR used HTBI primers; second-round multiplex PCR followed. TCRdb re-derived calls from the multiplex PCR reads in MiXCR, one entry per CDR3 protein. Here the sample spans 580,000 or so distinct CDR3 sequences, less than 45% being singletons. Sequencing was performed on peripheral blood or thyroid tissue (not recorded which). The receptors stem from an adult man with Graves' hyperthyroidism.

The chain recombines TRBV5-1 with TRBJ2-1; D is perhaps TRBD2 (5 bases). Germline CDR1 SGHRS, CDR2 YFSETQ. The CDR3 covers 15 residues. The ends were cut back, 2 bases at V and 4 bases at J, with 13 bases in the middle. CDR3 amino acids: CASSFAGERYNEQFF. The CDR3 DNA sequence: TGCGCCAGCAGCTTTGCCGGGGAAAGGTACAATGAGCAGTTCTTC.

This clonotype was picked up many times. The genes are TRBV6-1 and TRBJ2-5; TRBD1 matches at 7 bases. Per the germline V gene, CDR1 is MNHNS and CDR2 is SASEGT. After removal of 6 bases from V and 5 bases from J, the junction contained 3 bases not matched to a gene. The CDR3 is made up of 12 amino acids. The CDR3 DNA sequence: TGTGCCAGCAGGAAACAGGGGGAGACCCAGTACTTC. Amino acids: CASRKQGETQYF.

This clonotype was counted a few times. The V call is TRBV5-1, the J call TRBJ1-2, with D possibly being TRBD1 (5 bases). This CDR3 is built from 15 residues. V was clipped by 4 bases and J by 3 bases, with 16 bases between them. CDR1 SGHRS and CDR2 YFSETQ come from the germline V gene. In nucleotides, the CDR3 is TGCGCCAGCAGCAACCCCGGGACGGCTGACTATGGCTACACCTTC. This codes for CASSNPGTADYGYTF.

In DNA, the CDR3 is TGCGCCAGCAGTGCCGTTACAGGCTCCTATGGCTACACCTTC. It codes for CASSAVTGSYGYTF. J is TRBJ1-2 and V is TRBV5-1; D possibly corresponds to TRBD1 (5 bases). Trimming removed 5 bases at V and 4 bases at J, with 15 bases between. Germline lookup yields CDR1 SGHRS and CDR2 YFSETQ. This CDR3 contains 14 residues.

This clonotype has a count of ten or more. The chain recombines TRBV20-1 with TRBJ1-6; 11 bases are a match to TRBD1. V shed 0 bases, J shed 9 bases, and the junction held 7 bases outside the gene matches. This CDR3 comprises 16 residues. Germline loops: CDR1 DFQATT, CDR2 SNEGSKA (reference sequence). CDR3 loop: CSARDHRGQGVSPLHF. CDR3 DNA sequence: TGCAGTGCTAGAGATCACAGGGGACAGGGGGTTTCACCCCTCCACTTT.

This chain joins TRBV9 and TRBJ2-3, with no clear D. The germline V gene encodes CDR1 SGDLS and CDR2 YYNGEE. This CDR3 spans 12 amino acids. V was shortened by 4 bases and J by 6 bases, with 9 bases between the two germline ends. The CDR3 DNA is TGTGCCAGCAGCTCGTACCCGGATACGCAGTATTTT. It is translated as CASSSYPDTQYF.

This clonotype was counted ten times or more. CDR3 amino acids: CSAPDWDQETQYF. For the CDR3, the DNA is TGCAGTGCACCTGACTGGGACCAAGAGACCCAGTACTTC. V usage is TRBV20-1 and J usage is TRBJ2-5, with unresolved D. V lost 6 bases to trimming and J lost 0 bases, with 11 bases between them. CDR1 and CDR2 from the germline V gene are DFQATT and SNEGSKA (reference sequence). The CDR3 consists of 13 residues.

This clonotype was seen at least ten times. The chain carries TRBV19 and TRBJ2-5; TRBD1 agrees at 11 bases. Germline trimming cut 6 bases from V and 5 bases from J; bases unmatched to any gene: 8. CDR1 and CDR2 (germline): LNHDA, SQIVND (reference sequence). This CDR3 is 15 amino acids long. The CDR3 nucleotides read TGTGCCAGTAGCTCTGGGACAGGGGGTGGTGAGACCCAGTACTTC. As protein: CASSSGTGGGETQYF.

The V and J genes are TRBV20-1 and TRBJ2-7; 10 bases align to TRBD2. CDR3 length: 16 amino acids. CDR1 is DFQATT and CDR2 is SNEGSKA in the germline V gene (reference sequence). V was pared by 0 bases and J by 7 bases, with 12 bases of the junction left unmatched. The CDR3 DNA sequence: TGCAGTGCTAGAGATGGGGGGACTAGCGCTCGCAATGAGCAGTACTTC. It translates to CSARDGGTSARNEQYF.

Points on this clonotype: One end of the junction is discordant with germline, which a read error may explain. This chain uses TRBV24-1 with TRBJ2-5; TRBD1 aligns across 7 bases. CDR3 length: 12 amino acids. Germline V lookup: CDR1 KGHDR, CDR2 SFDVKD. The DNA of the CDR3 is TGTGCCACCGGCCAACGACAGGGCTCCGTGGACTTC. Its protein product is CATGQRQGSVDF.

This clonotype has a count of ten or more. The rearrangement joins TRBV7-2 to TRBJ1-2; the D gene is possibly TRBD1 (5 bases). The CDR3 covers 14 residues. V was trimmed by 5 bases and J by 7 bases, leaving 17 bases between them. The germline V gene encodes CDR1 SGHTA and CDR2 FQGNSA. This CDR3 is CASSPTGGVSGYTF. The CDR3 DNA reads as TGTGCCAGCAGCCCCACTGGGGGGGTCTCTGGCTACACCTTC. Together with reference TRBV7-2 and TRBJ1-2, the CDR3 gives the full variable domain: GAGVSQSPSNKVTEKGKDVELRCDPISGHTALYWYRQSLGQGLEFLIYFQGNSAPDKSGLPSDRFSAERTGGSVSTLTIQRTQQEDSAVYLCASSPTGGVSGYTFGSGTRLTVV.

Ten or more counts support this clonotype. A read error may produce the germline difference seen at one junction end. The gene calls are TRBV12-3 or TRBV12-4 and TRBJ2-7; tentatively, D is TRBD2 (5 bases). This CDR3 contains 13 residues. This CDR3 reads CASSSGGPYEQYF. CDR3 coding DNA: TGTGCCAGTAGTTCGGGCGGGCCCTACGAGCAGTACTTC.

Points on this clonotype: A much larger clone lies one base from this, so it may be a read error. The genes are TRBV10-2 and TRBJ2-5; D might be TRBD2 (5 bases). V lost 2 bases and J lost 7, with 20 bases in between. Germline V gives CDR1 WSHSY, CDR2 SAAADI. This CDR3 region has 16 residues. CDR3 region: CASSEAIRDQTMTQYF. Here the CDR3 DNA reads TGCGCCAGCAGTGAGGCCATCCGGGATCAGACTATGACCCAGTACTTC.

This chain uses TRBV12-3 or TRBV12-4 with TRBJ2-7; weak D call: TRBD1 (6 bases). Trimming pared 2 bases from V and 1 base from J, leaving 9 bases between. The CDR3 is 14 amino acids. The CDR3: CASSLLGQSYEQYF. For the CDR3, the DNA is TGTGCCAGCAGTTTACTGGGACAATCCTACGAGCAGTACTTC.

In regard to this clonotype: This clone may be a read error of a much larger clone one base away. The V and J genes are TRBV6-5 and TRBJ2-7; possible D gene TRBD2, 7 bases. The J call may be mistaken, given a closer DNA end match to TRBJ2-5. Germline CDR1 and CDR2: MNHEY and SVGAGI. The length of the CDR3 is 15 residues. In DNA, the CDR3 is TGTGACAGCAGTGGGAGGGGGACTAAAGCGAAGACCCAGTACTTC. Its translation is CDSSGRGTKAKTQYF.

In this sample, this clonotype turned up many times. The chain is built from TRBV20-1 and TRBJ1-5, with TRBD1 as a possible D gene (6 bases). The CDR3 is 16 residues long. Trimming stripped 5 bases from V and 0 bases from J, with 17 bases between. Germline V CDR1 and CDR2: DFQATT, SNEGSKA (reference sequence). The DNA of the CDR3 is TGCAGTGCTCGCCGACTGACAGGATTTAGCAATCAGCCCCAGCATTTT. Amino acid sequence: CSARRLTGFSNQPQHF.

The rearrangement uses TRBV4-1 and TRBJ1-2; TRBD1 might be the D (6 bases). V was pared by 0 bases and J by 4 bases, with 15 bases between. From germline, CDR1 is MGHRA and CDR2 YSYEKL. CDR3 length: 16 amino acids. The CDR3 protein is CASSQDQRGTLYGYTF. The CDR3 coding sequence is TGCGCCAGCAGCCAAGATCAGAGGGGGACCCTCTATGGCTACACCTTC.

This clonotype was counted many times. The J gene is TRBJ1-1, the V gene TRBV20-1; TRBD1 is a possible D gene (5 bases). The germline V gene has CDR1 DFQATT and CDR2 SNEGSKA (reference sequence). The V gene lost 5 bases and the J gene lost 2 bases, with 15 bases spanning the gap. The CDR3 covers 14 residues. The chain's CDR3 is CSAPGNSGNTEAFF. In DNA, the CDR3 is TGCAGTGCTCCAGGGAACTCGGGCAACACTGAAGCTTTCTTT.

The CDR3: CATSDLWSGQRREQYF. The CDR3 region has the DNA TGTGCCACCAGTGATTTGTGGTCGGGTCAGCGCCGCGAGCAGTACTTC. This chain uses TRBV24-1 with TRBJ2-7; D gene unclear. Germline V gene sequence: CDR1 KGHDR, CDR2 SFDVKD. There are 16 residues in the CDR3. Trimming cost V 0 bases and J 6 bases, with 17 bases left between them.

The V gene is TRBV7-6, the J gene TRBJ2-5; D perhaps matches TRBD1 (5 bases). The CDR3 runs 14 residues. Germline loops: CDR1 SGHVS, CDR2 FNYEAQ. Trimming left V 3 bases short and J 5 bases short, with 13 bases between. CDR3 nucleotide sequence: TGTGCCAGCAGCTTTACCCTAGGGGTCGAGACCCAGTACTTC. As protein: CASSFTLGVETQYF. Using reference TRBV7-6 and TRBJ2-5 for the parts outside the CDR3, the full variable domain is GAGVSQSPRYKVTKRGQDVALRCDPISGHVSLYWYRQALGQGPEFLTYFNYEAQQDKSGLPNDRFSAERPEGSISTLTIQRTEQRDSAMYRCASSFTLGVETQYFGPGTRLLVL.

This clonotype turned up a few times. This rearrangement joins TRBV5-1 to TRBJ1-2, with 7 bases lining up with TRBD1. The junction had 12 bases not matched to a gene; V was cut back by 4 bases and J by 3 bases. Germline CDR1 and CDR2: SGHRS and YFSETQ. The length of the CDR3 is 16 residues. CDR3 in DNA: TGCGCCAGCAGCCGGGCCGGGACAGCGGTTGACTATGGCTACACCTTC. Translating it yields CASSRAGTAVDYGYTF.

The CDR3 protein is CASSLEAGDTNEQFF. CDR3 DNA: TGTGCCAGCAGCTTAGAAGCGGGAGATACCAATGAGCAGTTCTTC. The chain couples TRBV7-3 to TRBJ2-7, with TRBD2 matching over 8 bases. The J call may be mistaken, given a closer DNA end match to TRBJ2-1. Germline assignment: CDR1 SGHTA and CDR2 FQGTGA. This CDR3 comprises 15 residues.

This clonotype was counted many times. The V gene is TRBV6-1, the J gene TRBJ2-7; D perhaps matches TRBD1 (5 bases). V lost 4 bases to trimming and J lost 0 bases, with 10 bases between them. Germline-derived CDR1 and CDR2 are MNHNS and SASEGT. This CDR3 is built from 14 residues. The CDR3 DNA reads TGTGCCAGCAGTGGACAGTGGAGCTCCTACGAGCAGTACTTC. Translating it yields CASSGQWSSYEQYF.

This clonotype showed up just once. Just one base apart from a much larger clone, this may be a read error. The J gene is TRBJ1-4, the V gene TRBV6-1, with TRBD1 as a possible D gene (5 bases). This CDR3 has 13 amino acids. From germline, CDR1 is MNHNS and CDR2 SASEGT. Trimming pared 5 bases from V and 8 bases from J, leaving 12 bases between. CDR3: CASSSAREEKLFF. Here the CDR3 DNA reads TGTGCCAGCAGTTCCGCCAGGGAGGAAAAACTGTTTTTT.

This clonotype showed up many times. The gene calls are TRBV25-1 and TRBJ1-1; D remains unclear. Germline CDR1 reads MGHDK; CDR2 reads SYGVNS. Trimming took 6 bases from V and 5 from J, leaving 7 bases between them. The CDR3 spans 11 residues. The CDR3 sequence is CASSEVTEAFF. CDR3 DNA: TGTGCCAGCAGCGAAGTTACTGAAGCTTTCTTT.

This clonotype was seen a handful of times. This chain uses TRBV9 with TRBJ1-6; D remains unclear. This CDR3 contains 12 residues. The V end lost 4 bases, the J end lost 8 bases, and 7 bases lay between the germline ends. Germline CDR1 and CDR2: SGDLS and YYNGEE. The CDR3: CASSPQDSPLHF. The CDR3 nucleotides read TGTGCCAGCAGCCCTCAGGATTCACCCCTCCACTTT.

This clonotype showed up many times. The chain combines TRBV7-9 with TRBJ2-7; TRBD2 might be the D (6 bases). Germline V gene lookup returns CDR1 SEHNR and CDR2 FQNEAQ (reference sequence). V was clipped by 4 bases and J by 6 bases, with 13 bases between them. CDR3 length: 13 residues. CDR3: CASSSPGGVEQYF. The CDR3 nucleotides are TGTGCCAGCAGCTCCCCCGGGGGAGTCGAGCAGTACTTC.

The table lists this clonotype with many counts. The chain recombines TRBV10-3 with TRBJ2-2, with a tentative D call TRBD1 (5 bases). This CDR3 has 16 amino acids. The germline gives CDR1 ENHRY, CDR2 SYGVKD. V was cut by 2 bases and J by 2 bases, with 12 bases left in between. The CDR3 sequence: CAISETATANTGELFF. In nucleotides, the CDR3 is TGTGCCATCAGTGAGACCGCGACAGCAAACACCGGGGAGCTGTTTTTT.